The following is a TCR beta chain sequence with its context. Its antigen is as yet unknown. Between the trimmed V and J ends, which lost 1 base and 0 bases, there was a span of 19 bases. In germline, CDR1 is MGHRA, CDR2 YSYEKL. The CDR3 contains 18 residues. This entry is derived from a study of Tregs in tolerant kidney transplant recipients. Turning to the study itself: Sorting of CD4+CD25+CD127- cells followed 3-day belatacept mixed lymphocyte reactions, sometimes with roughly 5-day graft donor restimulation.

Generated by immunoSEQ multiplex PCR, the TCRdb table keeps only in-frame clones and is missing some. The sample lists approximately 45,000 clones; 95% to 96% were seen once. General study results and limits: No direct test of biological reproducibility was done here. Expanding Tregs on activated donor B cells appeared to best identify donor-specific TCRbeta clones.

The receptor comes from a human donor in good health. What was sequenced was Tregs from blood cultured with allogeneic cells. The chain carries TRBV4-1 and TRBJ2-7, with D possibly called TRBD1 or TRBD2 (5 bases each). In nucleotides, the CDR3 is TGCGCCAGCAGCCAAGGATCCCTGGGGCGGGTTAGCTCCTACGAGCAGTACTTC. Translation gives CASSQGSLGRVSSYEQYF.